This TCR beta chain was obtained from a study of T-cell reconstitution after alpha-beta-depleted transplantation in children. General study points: Surviving recipient T cells and intrathymic progenitors accounted for some patients' high TCRbeta diversity at day 60. T-cell numbers and diversity, one year after transplant, stemmed largely from T cells that were newly produced.

This CDR3 region has 12 residues. V was trimmed by 7 bases and J by 0 bases, leaving 9 bases between them. Germline-derived CDR1 and CDR2 are SQVTM and ANQGSEA. About this clonotype itself: Its specificity is not known.

The authors prepared the TCRbeta library with unique molecular identifiers. One entry per CDR3 protein results from TCRdb running MiXCR on the PCR reads. Of 300,000 to 400,000 distinct CDR3 sequences in the sample, about 17% were seen once. Sequenced here: PBMCs, mostly from graft donor cells, sampled 360 days after TCRalphabeta/CD19-depleted stem cell transplant. The gene calls are TRBV29-1 and TRBJ1-2, with unresolved D. The origin of this receptor is a male patient aged 2-9 years who had a stem cell transplant for acute lymphoblastic leukemia, so the T cells may come from the graft donor. Written as DNA, the CDR3 is TGCAGCGCCCTCCGAACTAACTATGGCTACACCTTC. It codes for CSALRTNYGYTF. The entire variable domain, with the rest obtained from reference TRBV29-1 and TRBJ1-2, is as follows: SAVISQKPSRDICQRGTSLTIQCQVDSQVTMMFWYRQQPGQSLTLIATANQGSEATYESGFVIDKFPISRPNLTFSTLTVSNMSPEDSSIYLCSALRTNYGYTFGSGTRLTVV.